The rows below give T cell receptor beta chains drawn from one sample of a study of blood T cell repertoires in COVID-19. Sequencing used immunoSEQ multiplex PCR; TCRdb keeps in-frame clones, though not all of them. The data show roughly 70,000 clones, roughly 89% seen once. The material sequenced was peripheral blood. These receptors were obtained from an elderly woman with acute or convalescent COVID-19. Each CDR3 is given with its conserved first and last residue. Each record gives: V gene, D gene, clone size, J gene, CDR3 DNA, CDR3 protein. A D gene is named only where the DNA matches it firmly. For some rows the clone size is stated as once, few or many, or as a class when expanded; others skip it.

v_gene: TRBV18; d_gene: .; abundance: .; j_gene: TRBJ1-1; CDR3nt: TGTGCCAGCTCACCTAAAGCAGGGGCGGTCATGAACACTGAAGCTTTCTTT; CDR3aa: CASSPKAGAVMNTEAFF
v_gene: TRBV3-1/TRBV3-2; d_gene: .; abundance: .; j_gene: TRBJ2-6; CDR3nt: TGTGCCAGCAGCGTCAGGGGCTCTGGGGCCAACGTCCTGACTTTC; CDR3aa: CASSVRGSGANVLTF
v_gene: TRBV6-5; d_gene: .; abundance: once; j_gene: TRBJ1-5; CDR3nt: TGTGCCAGCACCCCTCAGGGCCTCAATCAGCCCCAGCATTTT; CDR3aa: CASTPQGLNQPQHF
v_gene: TRBV11-2; d_gene: TRBD2; abundance: .; j_gene: TRBJ2-3; CDR3nt: TGTGCCAGCACCGGGACTATTACGCAGTATTTT; CDR3aa: CASTGTITQYF
v_gene: TRBV18; d_gene: .; abundance: .; j_gene: TRBJ1-5; CDR3nt: TGTGCCAGCTCACCCCTCAGTGATCAGCCCCAGCATTTT; CDR3aa: CASSPLSDQPQHF
v_gene: TRBV10-1; d_gene: .; abundance: .; j_gene: TRBJ1-2; CDR3nt: TGCGCCAGCAGTGAGATCCACAATGTGAACTATGGCTACACCTTC; CDR3aa: CASSEIHNVNYGYTF
v_gene: TRBV7-9; d_gene: TRBD1; abundance: few; j_gene: TRBJ2-7; CDR3nt: TGTGCCAGCAGCCGGACAGGCCCCGAGCAGTACTTC; CDR3aa: CASSRTGPEQYF
v_gene: TRBV19; d_gene: .; abundance: .; j_gene: TRBJ2-7; CDR3nt: TGTGCCAGTAGTAAGTCGACGACGTCGCCGGGCGAGCAGTACTTC; CDR3aa: CASSKSTTSPGEQYF
v_gene: TRBV18; d_gene: .; abundance: .; j_gene: TRBJ1-5; CDR3nt: TGTGCCAGCTCACGGACAGACAATCAGCCCCAGCATTTT; CDR3aa: CASSRTDNQPQHF
v_gene: TRBV6-1; d_gene: TRBD1; abundance: .; j_gene: TRBJ1-2; CDR3nt: TGTGCCAGCAGTGACCCCAGACAGGGCGGCTATGGCTACACCTTC; CDR3aa: CASSDPRQGGYGYTF
v_gene: TRBV7-2; d_gene: TRBD1; abundance: .; j_gene: TRBJ1-5; CDR3nt: TGTGCCACGGGGACAGGGGGTTTGCAGCCCCAGCATTTT; CDR3aa: CATGTGGLQPQHF
v_gene: TRBV10-1; d_gene: TRBD2; abundance: .; j_gene: TRBJ2-1; CDR3nt: TGCGCCAGCAGTGGTCGGGGGAGCGGGGGTAGCTCCTACAATGAGCAGTTCTTC; CDR3aa: CASSGRGSGGSSYNEQFF
v_gene: TRBV7-2; d_gene: .; abundance: .; j_gene: TRBJ1-5; CDR3nt: TGTGCCAGCAGCTCACAGGGTGATCGCAATCAGCCCCAGCATTTT; CDR3aa: CASSSQGDRNQPQHF
v_gene: TRBV4-2; d_gene: TRBD2; abundance: .; j_gene: TRBJ2-1; CDR3nt: TGTGCCAGCAGCCAGGGACTAGCGAACAATGAGCAGTTCTTC; CDR3aa: CASSQGLANNEQFF
v_gene: TRBV5-1; d_gene: TRBD2; abundance: .; j_gene: TRBJ2-7; CDR3nt: TGCGCCAGCAGCTTGGAGACTAGCGGGAAGGCCGAGCAGTACTTC; CDR3aa: CASSLETSGKAEQYF
v_gene: TRBV9; d_gene: TRBD2; abundance: .; j_gene: TRBJ2-1; CDR3nt: TGTGCCAGCAGCGCCTGGGGTGGTAGCGGGAATGAGCAGTTCTTC; CDR3aa: CASSAWGGSGNEQFF
v_gene: TRBV28; d_gene: .; abundance: .; j_gene: TRBJ2-3; CDR3nt: TGTGCCAGCAGTTCCAGGGGCGGGTACACAGATACGCAGTATTTT; CDR3aa: CASSSRGGYTDTQYF
v_gene: TRBV11-2; d_gene: TRBD2; abundance: .; j_gene: TRBJ2-7; CDR3nt: TGTGCCAGCAGCTCGTCTAGCGGGGGGTACGAGCAGTACTTC; CDR3aa: CASSSSSGGYEQYF
v_gene: TRBV6-2/TRBV6-3; d_gene: .; abundance: .; j_gene: TRBJ2-4; CDR3nt: TGTGCCAGCAGTTACTTGGTGGGACTAGCCAAAAACATTCAGTACTTC; CDR3aa: CASSYLVGLAKNIQYF
v_gene: TRBV27; d_gene: TRBD2; abundance: .; j_gene: TRBJ2-3; CDR3nt: TGTGCCAGCAGTCTGACACTAGCGGGGACTAGAGATACGCAGTATTTT; CDR3aa: CASSLTLAGTRDTQYF
v_gene: TRBV5-1; d_gene: .; abundance: once; j_gene: TRBJ2-2; CDR3nt: TGCGCCAGCAGACGACAGCTATCGAACACCGGGGAGCTGTTTTTT; CDR3aa: CASRRQLSNTGELFF
v_gene: TRBV10-3; d_gene: .; abundance: .; j_gene: TRBJ1-2; CDR3nt: TGTGCCATCAGTGGGGGGGGCCCGGACAACTATGGCTACACCTTC; CDR3aa: CAISGGGPDNYGYTF
v_gene: TRBV5-1; d_gene: .; abundance: .; j_gene: TRBJ1-1; CDR3nt: TGCGCCAGCAAACAAATACAGGGAGAGGGGGAGAGCACTGAAGCTTTCTTT; CDR3aa: CASKQIQGEGESTEAFF
v_gene: TRBV29-1; d_gene: .; abundance: .; j_gene: TRBJ2-3; CDR3nt: TGCAGCGTTGAGCGGGGATCAGATACGCAGTATTTT; CDR3aa: CSVERGSDTQYF
v_gene: TRBV19; d_gene: .; abundance: .; j_gene: TRBJ2-3; CDR3nt: TGTGCCAGTAGTGACCCTCGTCGGGTTAGAAGCACAGATACGCAGTATTTT; CDR3aa: CASSDPRRVRSTDTQYF
v_gene: TRBV5-6; d_gene: TRBD1; abundance: .; j_gene: TRBJ1-4; CDR3nt: TGTGCCAGCACCCTGACAGGGGGCTTCGGAAAACTGTTTTTT; CDR3aa: CASTLTGGFGKLFF
v_gene: TRBV2; d_gene: .; abundance: few; j_gene: TRBJ1-1; CDR3nt: TGTGCCAGTAGTCCCACAGGGATCTTGAACACTGAAGCTTTCTTT; CDR3aa: CASSPTGILNTEAFF
v_gene: TRBV3-1/TRBV3-2; d_gene: .; abundance: .; j_gene: TRBJ1-1; CDR3nt: TGTGCCAGCAGCCCGACACAGAACACTGAAGCTTTCTTT; CDR3aa: CASSPTQNTEAFF
v_gene: TRBV19; d_gene: TRBD2; abundance: .; j_gene: TRBJ2-2; CDR3nt: TGTGCCAGTAGACTAGCGGGGAAAAAAGAGCTGTTTTTT; CDR3aa: CASRLAGKKELFF
v_gene: TRBV5-1; d_gene: .; abundance: once; j_gene: TRBJ1-1; CDR3nt: TGCGCCAGCAGCTTGGCCCAGGGGAGTGGGGCTTTCTTT; CDR3aa: CASSLAQGSGAFF
v_gene: TRBV5-5; d_gene: .; abundance: .; j_gene: TRBJ1-6; CDR3nt: TGTGCCAGCAGCCCAGGGTATTCGGATAATTCACCCCTCCACTTT; CDR3aa: CASSPGYSDNSPLHF
v_gene: TRBV6-5; d_gene: .; abundance: .; j_gene: TRBJ1-2; CDR3nt: TGTGCCAGCAGTCCCGGGGGGTCGGTTTCTGGCTACACCTTC; CDR3aa: CASSPGGSVSGYTF
v_gene: TRBV7-6; d_gene: TRBD1; abundance: .; j_gene: TRBJ2-7; CDR3nt: TGTGCCAGCAGCGCCGGGACAGGTAGCTCCTACGAGCAGTACTTC; CDR3aa: CASSAGTGSSYEQYF
v_gene: TRBV27; d_gene: .; abundance: .; j_gene: TRBJ1-5; CDR3nt: TGTGCCAGCAGTTACCAGGGTTTCGGTAATCAGCCCCAGCATTTT; CDR3aa: CASSYQGFGNQPQHF
v_gene: TRBV4-2; d_gene: TRBD1; abundance: .; j_gene: TRBJ1-6; CDR3nt: TGTGCCAGCAGCCCGCGGACAGGGGCAAATTCACCCCTCCACTTT; CDR3aa: CASSPRTGANSPLHF
v_gene: TRBV5-5; d_gene: TRBD2; abundance: .; j_gene: TRBJ2-7; CDR3nt: TGTGCCAGCAGCTTGGAACTAGCGGGGGGGCTGAACGAGCAGTACTTC; CDR3aa: CASSLELAGGLNEQYF
v_gene: TRBV18; d_gene: .; abundance: .; j_gene: TRBJ2-1; CDR3nt: TGTGCCAGCTCACCACCGCTGGCAGGGATTGAGCAGTTCTTC; CDR3aa: CASSPPLAGIEQFF
v_gene: TRBV7-2; d_gene: .; abundance: .; j_gene: TRBJ2-1; CDR3nt: TGTGCCAGCAGTTCGGTTTGGGGAGAGGAGCAGTTCTTC; CDR3aa: CASSSVWGEEQFF
v_gene: TRBV10-3; d_gene: .; abundance: .; j_gene: TRBJ2-2; CDR3nt: TGTGCCATCCCGAAAACAGGGGAGGCCACCGGGGAGCTGTTTTTT; CDR3aa: CAIPKTGEATGELFF
v_gene: TRBV7-2; d_gene: .; abundance: .; j_gene: TRBJ1-1; CDR3nt: TGTGCCAGCAGCTCTAGAGACAGGCTAAAAACGGGCACTGAAGCTTTCTTT; CDR3aa: CASSSRDRLKTGTEAFF
v_gene: TRBV19; d_gene: TRBD1; abundance: .; j_gene: TRBJ2-1; CDR3nt: TGTGCCAGTAGGGACAGGGGTTACAATGAGCAGTTCTTC; CDR3aa: CASRDRGYNEQFF
v_gene: TRBV3-1/TRBV3-2; d_gene: TRBD2; abundance: .; j_gene: TRBJ2-5; CDR3nt: TGTGCCAGCAGCCATCGGGAGGCAGCCGGGGGAGAGACCCAGTACTTC; CDR3aa: CASSHREAAGGETQYF
v_gene: TRBV6-1; d_gene: TRBD1; abundance: .; j_gene: TRBJ1-1; CDR3nt: TGTGCCAGCAGTGACCTACAGGGGCCGCTTTCTTACACTGAAGCTTTCTTT; CDR3aa: CASSDLQGPLSYTEAFF
v_gene: TRBV19; d_gene: TRBD1; abundance: .; j_gene: TRBJ2-1; CDR3nt: TGTGCCACCGCCGGACAGGCCTACAATGAGCAGTTCTTC; CDR3aa: CATAGQAYNEQFF
v_gene: TRBV18; d_gene: .; abundance: few; j_gene: TRBJ2-3; CDR3nt: TGTGCCAGCTCACCACCGTTCCGGAGAAGCACAGATACGCAGTATTTT; CDR3aa: CASSPPFRRSTDTQYF
v_gene: TRBV19; d_gene: TRBD1; abundance: .; j_gene: TRBJ1-5; CDR3nt: TGTGCCAGTAAGGAATACTCAGGGGGCCATCAGCCCCAGCATTTT; CDR3aa: CASKEYSGGHQPQHF
v_gene: TRBV4-2; d_gene: .; abundance: medium-sized; j_gene: TRBJ1-6; CDR3nt: TGTGCCAGCAGCCAAGATCTGGGGGCAGCTAATTCACCCCTCCACTTT; CDR3aa: CASSQDLGAANSPLHF
v_gene: TRBV28; d_gene: TRBD2; abundance: .; j_gene: TRBJ2-1; CDR3nt: TGTGCCAGCAGTGGACTAGCGGGGGGTGGAGAGCAGTTCTTC; CDR3aa: CASSGLAGGGEQFF
v_gene: TRBV5-1; d_gene: TRBD2; abundance: .; j_gene: TRBJ2-7; CDR3nt: TGCGCCAGCAGCTTGGTTAGCGGGTTGAGCTCCTACGAGCAGTACTTC; CDR3aa: CASSLVSGLSSYEQYF
v_gene: TRBV5-1; d_gene: TRBD2; abundance: .; j_gene: TRBJ2-1; CDR3nt: TGCGCCAGCAGCTTGGGACTAGCGGGAGCAACGTCCTACAATGAGCAGTTCTTC; CDR3aa: CASSLGLAGATSYNEQFF
v_gene: TRBV5-4; d_gene: .; abundance: .; j_gene: TRBJ1-1; CDR3nt: TGTGCCAGCAGCTTGGCGTCCGGGGGGCGGGTCACTGAAGCTTTCTTT; CDR3aa: CASSLASGGRVTEAFF